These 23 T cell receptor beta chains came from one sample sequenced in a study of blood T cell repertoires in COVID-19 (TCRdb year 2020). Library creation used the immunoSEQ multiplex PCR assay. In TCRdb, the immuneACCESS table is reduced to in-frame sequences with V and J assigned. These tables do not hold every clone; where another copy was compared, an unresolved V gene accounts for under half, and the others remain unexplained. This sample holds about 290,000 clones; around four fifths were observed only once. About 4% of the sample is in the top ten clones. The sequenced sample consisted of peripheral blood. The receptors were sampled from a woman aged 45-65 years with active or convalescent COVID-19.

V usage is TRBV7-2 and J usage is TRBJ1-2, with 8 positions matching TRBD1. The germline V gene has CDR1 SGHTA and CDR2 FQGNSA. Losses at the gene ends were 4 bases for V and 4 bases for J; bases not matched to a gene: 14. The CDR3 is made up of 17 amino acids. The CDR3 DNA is TGTGCCAGCAGCTACCGTAAGAACAGGGGGAGTAGCTATGGCTACACCTTC. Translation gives CASSYRKNRGSSYGYTF. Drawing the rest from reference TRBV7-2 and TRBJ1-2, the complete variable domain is GAGVSQSPSNKVTEKGKDVELRCDPISGHTALYWYRQSLGQGLEFLIYFQGNSAPDKSGLPSDRFSAERTGGSVSTLTIQRTQQEDSAVYLCASSYRKNRGSSYGYTFGSGTRLTVV.

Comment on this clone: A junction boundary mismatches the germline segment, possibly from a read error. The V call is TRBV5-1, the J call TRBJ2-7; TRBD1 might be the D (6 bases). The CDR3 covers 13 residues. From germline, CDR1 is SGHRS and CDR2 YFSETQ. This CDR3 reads CASSLEAGTPGLF. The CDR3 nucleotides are TGCGCCAGCAGCTTGGAAGCCGGGACACCCGGGCTCTTC.

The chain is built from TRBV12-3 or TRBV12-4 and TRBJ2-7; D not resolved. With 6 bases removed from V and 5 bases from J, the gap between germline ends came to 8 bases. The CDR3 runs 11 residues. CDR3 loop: CASSPLHEQYF. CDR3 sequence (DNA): TGTGCCAGCAGCCCCCTTCACGAGCAGTACTTC.

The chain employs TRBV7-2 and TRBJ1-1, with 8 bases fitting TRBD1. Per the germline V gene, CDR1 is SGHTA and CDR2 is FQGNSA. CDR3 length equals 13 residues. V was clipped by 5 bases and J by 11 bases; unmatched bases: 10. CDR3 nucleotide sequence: TGTGCCAGCAGCCATCAGGGGGCCCGCTCTGCTTTCTTT. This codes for CASSHQGARSAFF.

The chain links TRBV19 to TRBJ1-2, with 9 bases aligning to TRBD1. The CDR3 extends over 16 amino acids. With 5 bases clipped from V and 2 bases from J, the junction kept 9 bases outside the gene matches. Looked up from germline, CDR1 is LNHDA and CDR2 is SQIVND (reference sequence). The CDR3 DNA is TGTGCCAGTAGTCTTAACTCGGGACAGGGAAACTATGGCTACACCTTC. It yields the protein CASSLNSGQGNYGYTF.

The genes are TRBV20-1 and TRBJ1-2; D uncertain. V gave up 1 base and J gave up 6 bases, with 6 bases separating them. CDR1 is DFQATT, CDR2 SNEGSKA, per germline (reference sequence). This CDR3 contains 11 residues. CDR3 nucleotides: TGCAGTGCTAGAGCTCTCCATGGCTACACCTTC. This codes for CSARALHGYTF.

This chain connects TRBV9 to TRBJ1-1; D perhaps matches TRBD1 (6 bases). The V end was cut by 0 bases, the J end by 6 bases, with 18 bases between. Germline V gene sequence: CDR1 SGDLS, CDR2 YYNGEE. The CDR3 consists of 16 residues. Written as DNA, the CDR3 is TGTGCCAGCAGCGTAGGGGTTCGGGACACGGACGCTGAAGCTTTCTTT. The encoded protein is CASSVGVRDTDAEAFF. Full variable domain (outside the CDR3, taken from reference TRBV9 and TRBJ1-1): DSGVTQTPKHLITATGQRVTLRCSPRSGDLSVYWYQQSLDQGLQFLIQYYNGEERAKGNILERFSAQQFPDLHSELNLSSLELGDSALYFCASSVGVRDTDAEAFFGQGTRLTVV.

CDR3 region: CASSGTSGRAAGELFF. CDR3 sequence (DNA): TGTGCCAGCAGTGGTACTAGCGGGAGGGCCGCCGGGGAGCTGTTTTTT. V and J are TRBV2 and TRBJ2-2, with TRBD2 matching 13 bases. In germline, CDR1 is SNHLY, CDR2 FYNNEI. The CDR3 has 16 residues. J gave up 6 bases and V 4 bases, and 5 bases lay outside the gene matches.

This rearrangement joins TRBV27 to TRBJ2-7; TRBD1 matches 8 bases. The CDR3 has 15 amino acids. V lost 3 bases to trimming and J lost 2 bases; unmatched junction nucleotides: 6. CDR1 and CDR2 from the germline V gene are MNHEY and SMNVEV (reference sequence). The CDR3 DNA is TGTGCCAGCAGTTTTGGATCAGGGGGCCCCTACGAGCAGTACTTC. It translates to CASSFGSGGPYEQYF.

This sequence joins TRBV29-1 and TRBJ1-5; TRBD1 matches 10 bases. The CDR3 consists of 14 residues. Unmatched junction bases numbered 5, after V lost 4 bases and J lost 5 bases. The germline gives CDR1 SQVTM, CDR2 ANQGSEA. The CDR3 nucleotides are TGCAGCGTTGTTTTCGGACAGGGGGATCAGCCCCAGCATTTT. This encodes CSVVFGQGDQPQHF.

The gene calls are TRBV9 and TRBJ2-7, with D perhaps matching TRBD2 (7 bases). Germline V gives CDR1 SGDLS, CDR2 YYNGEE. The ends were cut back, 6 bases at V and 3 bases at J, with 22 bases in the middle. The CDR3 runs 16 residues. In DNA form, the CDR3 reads TGTGCCAGCACCCCCGGTATCGAGGGGGGGTTCTACGAGCAGTACTTC. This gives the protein CASTPGIEGGFYEQYF.

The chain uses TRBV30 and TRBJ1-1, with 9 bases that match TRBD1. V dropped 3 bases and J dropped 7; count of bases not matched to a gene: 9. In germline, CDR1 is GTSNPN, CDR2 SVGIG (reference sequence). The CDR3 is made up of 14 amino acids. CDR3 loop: CAWSEGTGTGEAFF. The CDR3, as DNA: TGTGCCTGGAGCGAAGGGACAGGGACCGGTGAAGCTTTCTTT.

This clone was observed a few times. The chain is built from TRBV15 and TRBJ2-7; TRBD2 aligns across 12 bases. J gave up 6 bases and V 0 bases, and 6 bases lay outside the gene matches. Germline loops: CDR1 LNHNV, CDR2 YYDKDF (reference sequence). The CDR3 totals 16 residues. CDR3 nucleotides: TGTGCCACCAGCAGAGACCTGACTAGCGGGAGTATCGAGCAGTACTTC. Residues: CATSRDLTSGSIEQYF.

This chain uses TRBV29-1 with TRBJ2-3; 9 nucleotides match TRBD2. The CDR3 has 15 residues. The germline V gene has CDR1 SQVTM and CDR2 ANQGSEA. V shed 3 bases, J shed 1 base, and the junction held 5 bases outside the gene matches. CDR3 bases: TGCAGCGTTGATGGGCTAGCGGGACGCACAGATACGCAGTATTTT. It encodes CSVDGLAGRTDTQYF.

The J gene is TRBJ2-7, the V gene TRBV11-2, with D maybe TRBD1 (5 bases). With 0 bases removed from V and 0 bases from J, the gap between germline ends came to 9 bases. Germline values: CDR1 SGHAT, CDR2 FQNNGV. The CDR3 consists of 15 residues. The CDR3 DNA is TGTGCCAGCAGCTTAGAAGGGGTAGACTCCTACGAGCAGTACTTC. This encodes CASSLEGVDSYEQYF. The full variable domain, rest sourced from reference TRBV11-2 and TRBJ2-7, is EAGVAQSPRYKIIEKRQSVAFWCNPISGHATLYWYQQILGQGPKLLIQFQNNGVVDDSQLPKDRFSAERLKGVDSTLKIQPAKLEDSAVYLCASSLEGVDSYEQYFGPGTRLTVT.

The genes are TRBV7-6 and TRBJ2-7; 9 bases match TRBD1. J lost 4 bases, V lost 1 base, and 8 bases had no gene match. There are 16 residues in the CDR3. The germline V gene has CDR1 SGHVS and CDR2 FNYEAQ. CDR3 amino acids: CASSLGGTGSFYEQYF. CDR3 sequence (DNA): TGTGCCAGCAGCTTAGGGGGGACAGGGAGTTTTTACGAGCAGTACTTC.

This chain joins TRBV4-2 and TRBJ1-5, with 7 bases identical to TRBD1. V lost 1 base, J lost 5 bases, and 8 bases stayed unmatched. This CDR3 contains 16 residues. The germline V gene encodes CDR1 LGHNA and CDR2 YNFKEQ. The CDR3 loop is CASSQGVEGAHQPQHF. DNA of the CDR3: TGTGCCAGCAGCCAAGGGGTGGAGGGGGCGCATCAGCCCCAGCATTTT.

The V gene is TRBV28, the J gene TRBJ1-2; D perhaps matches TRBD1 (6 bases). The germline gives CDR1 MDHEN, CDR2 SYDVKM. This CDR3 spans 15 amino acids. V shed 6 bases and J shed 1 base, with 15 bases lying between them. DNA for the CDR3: TGTGCCAGCAGCGCTCAGGGGTCCCTTAACTATGGCTACACCTTC. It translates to CASSAQGSLNYGYTF.

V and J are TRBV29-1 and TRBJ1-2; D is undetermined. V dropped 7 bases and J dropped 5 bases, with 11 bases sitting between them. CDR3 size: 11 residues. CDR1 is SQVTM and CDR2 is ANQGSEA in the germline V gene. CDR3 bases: TGCAGCGCCAGAACCGTATATGGCTACACCTTC. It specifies CSARTVYGYTF.

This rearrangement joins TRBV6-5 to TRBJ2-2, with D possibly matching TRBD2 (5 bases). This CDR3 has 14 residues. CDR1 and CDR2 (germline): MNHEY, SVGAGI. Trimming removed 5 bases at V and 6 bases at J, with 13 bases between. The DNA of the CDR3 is TGTGCCAGCAGTAATCTAGCTATCTCCGGGGAGCTGTTTTTT. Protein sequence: CASSNLAISGELFF.

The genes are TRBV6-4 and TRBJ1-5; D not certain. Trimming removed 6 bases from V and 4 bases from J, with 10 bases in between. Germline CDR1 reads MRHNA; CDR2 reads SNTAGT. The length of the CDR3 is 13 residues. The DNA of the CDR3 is TGTGCCAGCAGCCGAGAGGGAAATCAGCCCCAGCATTTT. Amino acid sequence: CASSREGNQPQHF.

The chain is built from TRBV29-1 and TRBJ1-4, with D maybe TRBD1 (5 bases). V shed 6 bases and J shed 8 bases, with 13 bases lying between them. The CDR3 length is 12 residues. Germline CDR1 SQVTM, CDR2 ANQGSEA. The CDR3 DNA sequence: TGCAGCGTAGGGGACTGGAAGGAAAAACTGTTTTTT. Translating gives CSVGDWKEKLFF.

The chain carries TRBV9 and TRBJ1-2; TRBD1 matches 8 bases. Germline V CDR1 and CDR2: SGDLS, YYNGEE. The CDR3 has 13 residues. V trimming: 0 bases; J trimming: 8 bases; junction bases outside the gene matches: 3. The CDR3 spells CASSVGTGLGYTF. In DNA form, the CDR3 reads TGTGCCAGCAGCGTAGGGACAGGGCTGGGCTACACCTTC.